Listed below are T cell receptor beta chains from one sample, sequenced in a study of cytomegalovirus exposure and HLA in healthy donors. Assay: immunoSEQ multiplex PCR; the TCRdb copy retains only in-frame clones and omits some. The sample yields more than 150,000 clones, approximately 80% seen once. Specimen: PBMCs. The receptors originated from a girl aged 5-17 years in good health and CMV-seropositive. Both conserved end residues are part of each CDR3. The D gene is left open where the match is weak. A row's size may be missing; if present it is once, few, many or a size class.

>TRBJ1-5|.|.|TRBV6-6
CASSLDSNQPQHF
TGTGCCAGCAGCCTAGATAGCAATCAGCCCCAGCATTTT
>TRBJ2-1|.|.|TRBV6-6
CASGPLSSYNEQFF
TGTGCCAGCGGGCCGCTAAGCTCCTACAATGAGCAGTTCTTC
>TRBJ1-2|few|TRBD1|TRBV5-5
CASSFGADRGNYGYTF
TGTGCCAGCAGCTTTGGGGCAGACAGGGGTAACTATGGCTACACCTTC
>TRBJ2-1|once|TRBD2|TRBV29-1
CSVEALASGRPQTYNEQFF
TGCAGCGTTGAAGCATTGGCTAGCGGGAGGCCGCAGACTTACAATGAGCAGTTCTTC
>TRBJ1-2|.|TRBD1|TRBV6-5
CASSSLGQEALCYTF
TGTGCCAGCAGTTCCCTTGGACAGGAGGCCCTATGCTACACCTTC
>TRBJ2-3|.|.|TRBV18
CASSPQGGAGTDTQYF
TGTGCCAGCTCACCACAAGGGGGGGCAGGCACAGATACGCAGTATTTT
>TRBJ1-2|.|TRBD1|TRBV7-9
CASSWWRRTGGGYGYTF
TGTGCCAGCAGCTGGTGGCGTAGGACAGGGGGAGGCTATGGCTACACCTTC
>TRBJ1-3|few|.|TRBV6-1
CASSEIGWQGSGNTIYF
TGTGCCAGCAGTGAAATCGGGTGGCAGGGCTCTGGAAACACCATATATTTT
>TRBJ2-3|.|.|TRBV18
CASSPWRASTDTQYF
TGTGCCAGCTCACCGTGGAGGGCTAGCACAGATACGCAGTATTTT
>TRBJ1-4|.|.|TRBV5-6
CASSTGTGRNEKLFF
TGTGCCAGCAGCACGGGGACCGGGAGGAACGAAAAACTGTTTTTT
>TRBJ2-3|.|TRBD2|TRBV11-2
CASSLDWGGLGTDTQYF
TGTGCCAGCAGCTTAGATTGGGGAGGGCTCGGCACAGATACGCAGTATTTT
>TRBJ2-7|.|TRBD2|TRBV6-5
CASSHRTSSMREQYF
TGTGCCAGCAGCCATAGGACTAGCTCAATGAGGGAGCAGTACTTC
>TRBJ2-2|.|.|TRBV10-1
CASRGERDTGELFF
TGCGCCAGCAGGGGTGAGAGGGACACCGGGGAGCTGTTTTTT
>TRBJ1-2|once|TRBD1|TRBV5-8
CASSWTGTYGYTF
TGTGCCAGCAGCTGGACAGGGACCTATGGCTACACCTTC
>TRBJ1-1|.|TRBD1|TRBV6-6
CASRGQGSSTEAFF
TGTGCCAGCAGGGGACAGGGGAGCAGCACTGAAGCTTTCTTT
>TRBJ1-5|few|TRBD1|TRBV4-1
CASSPDRGYSNQPQHF
TGCGCCAGCAGCCCCGACAGGGGATATAGCAATCAGCCCCAGCATTTT
>TRBJ1-5|.|.|TRBV27
CASSYQSGNQPQHF
TGTGCCAGCAGTTACCAGTCAGGGAATCAGCCCCAGCATTTT
>TRBJ1-1|once|TRBD1|TRBV5-4
CASSLGTGATSGAFF
TGTGCCAGCAGCTTGGGGACAGGGGCCACCAGCGGGGCTTTCTTT
>TRBJ2-4|.|.|TRBV5-8
CASSLELPLVKNIQYF
TGTGCCAGCAGCTTGGAACTCCCATTAGTCAAAAACATTCAGTACTTC
>TRBJ1-5|.|.|TRBV30
CAYRGQLNQPQHF
TGTGCCTACCGAGGACAGCTTAATCAGCCCCAGCATTTT
>TRBJ2-3|.|TRBD1|TRBV7-2
CASSLDWTGGQDTQYF
TGTGCCAGCAGCTTAGATTGGACAGGGGGTCAGGATACGCAGTATTTT
>TRBJ2-7|once|.|TRBV27
CASSLSPRGSEQYF
TGTGCCAGCAGTTTATCTCCCAGGGGTAGCGAGCAGTACTTC
>TRBJ1-2|.|.|TRBV13
CASSRQHYGYTF
TGTGCCAGCAGCCGACAGCACTATGGCTACACCTTC
>TRBJ2-7|.|TRBD2|TRBV7-8
CASSLGGLANLYEQYF
TGTGCCAGCAGCTTAGGTGGACTAGCAAATCTCTACGAGCAGTACTTC
>TRBJ1-4|.|TRBD1|TRBV27
CASRGQGVEKLFF
TGTGCCAGCAGGGGACAGGGGGTTGAAAAACTGTTTTTT
>TRBJ2-5|.|.|TRBV7-7
CASSLGRQQETQYF
TGTGCCAGCAGCTTGGGCCGTCAACAAGAGACCCAGTACTTC
>TRBJ1-6|once|TRBD1|TRBV2
CASSRDSVHF
TGTGCCAGCAGTAGGGACAGCGTCCACTTT
>TRBJ1-2|.|.|TRBV7-9
CASSPLGGMEYGYTF
TGTGCCAGCAGCCCCCTAGGAGGGATGGAATATGGCTACACCTTC
>TRBJ2-1|.|TRBD1|TRBV27
CASRLGQGRYNEQFF
TGTGCCAGCAGACTTGGACAGGGGCGATACAATGAGCAGTTCTTC
>TRBJ1-2|few|TRBD1|TRBV7-2
CASSSTPGAGGYGYTF
TGTGCCAGCAGCTCTACGCCAGGGGCAGGGGGCTACGGCTACACCTTC
>TRBJ1-2|.|.|TRBV6-1
CASSEVGAYGYTF
TGTGCCAGCAGTGAAGTGGGGGCCTATGGCTACACCTTC
>TRBJ1-5|.|.|TRBV12-5
CASALRVRLWNQPQHF
TGTGCTAGTGCCCTCCGGGTAAGATTGTGGAATCAGCCCCAGCATTTT
>TRBJ2-1|.|TRBD1|TRBV5-1
CASSGQGTIRPRQFF
TGCGCCAGCAGCGGACAGGGGACGATACGTCCAAGGCAGTTCTTC
>TRBJ2-7|.|.|TRBV7-9
CASSFSGRSGYEQYF
TGTGCCAGCAGCTTTAGCGGCCGGTCAGGGTACGAGCAGTACTTC
>TRBJ2-5|once|.|TRBV5-6
CASSFMETQYF
TGTGCCAGCAGCTTCATGGAGACCCAGTACTTC
>TRBJ2-6|.|.|TRBV10-1
CASSSPGANVLTF
TGCGCCAGCAGTAGCCCTGGGGCCAACGTCCTGACTTTC
>TRBJ2-7|.|TRBD2|TRBV19
CASSMTSPGSYEQYF
TGTGCCAGTAGTATGACTAGCCCTGGCTCCTACGAGCAGTACTTC
>TRBJ1-4|.|.|TRBV7-8
CASSLVRRGRNEKLFF
TGTGCCAGCAGCCTCGTACGGCGGGGTCGAAATGAAAAACTGTTTTTT
>TRBJ2-1|.|TRBD2|TRBV19
CASSFESGAPYNEQFF
TGTGCCAGTAGCTTTGAAAGCGGGGCCCCCTACAATGAGCAGTTCTTC
>TRBJ2-1|few|TRBD2|TRBV2
CASSVIAGVYNEQFF
TGTGCCAGCAGTGTAATAGCGGGAGTTTACAATGAGCAGTTCTTC
>TRBJ2-5|once|.|TRBV7-9
CASSSLGGVGVETQYF
TGTGCCAGCAGCTCCCTAGGGGGAGTGGGGGTCGAGACCCAGTACTTC
>TRBJ2-2|once|.|TRBV6-5
CASSTTEELFF
TGTGCCAGCAGTACGACAGAGGAGCTGTTTTTT
>TRBJ2-5|.|TRBD2|TRBV4-2
CASSQEYSGRRWETQYF
TGTGCCAGCAGCCAAGAGTACAGCGGGAGAAGATGGGAGACCCAGTACTTC
>TRBJ1-4|.|TRBD1|TRBV6-1
CASSVGQGGEKLFF
TGTGCCAGCAGCGTAGGACAGGGGGGTGAAAAACTGTTTTTT
>TRBJ1-2|.|.|TRBV19
CASSVDSLSRSGYTF
TGTGCCAGTAGTGTCGACAGCCTATCTCGAAGTGGCTACACCTTC
>TRBJ1-2|few|TRBD1|TRBV2
CASSGGRGQGKLHGYTF
TGTGCCAGCAGTGGAGGTCGGGGACAGGGAAAACTTCATGGCTACACCTTC
>TRBJ1-1|.|.|TRBV30
CAWSAGGTEAFF
TGTGCCTGGAGTGCGGGGGGCACTGAAGCTTTCTTT
>TRBJ2-5|.|TRBD2|TRBV5-6
CASSERLAGEWLGETQYF
TGTGCCAGCAGCGAACGACTAGCGGGAGAGTGGCTAGGAGAGACCCAGTACTTC
>TRBJ1-2|.|.|TRBV5-1
CASSLVRQATSRGYTF
TGCGCCAGCAGCTTAGTCCGACAGGCAACTTCGAGGGGCTACACCTTC
>TRBJ2-7|.|.|TRBV6-5
CASSYSIGGTYEQYF
TGTGCCAGCAGTTACTCGATTGGGGGGACCTACGAGCAGTACTTC
>TRBJ2-1|.|.|TRBV2
CASRTGEQFF
TGTGCCAGCAGGACAGGCGAGCAGTTCTTC
>TRBJ2-1|.|.|TRBV28
CASRGGSRGWLNEQFF
TGTGCCAGCCGTGGGGGGTCCCGTGGTTGGCTCAATGAGCAGTTCTTC